These 32 T cell receptor beta chains share one sample of origin, sequenced in a study of T-cell reconstitution after alpha-beta-depleted transplantation in children. During its preparation, the TCRbeta library received unique molecular identifiers. TCRdb re-derived calls from the PCR reads in MiXCR, one entry per CDR3 protein. The data show 300,000 or so distinct CDR3 sequences, 9.9% seen once. Specimen: PBMCs from the stem cell graft donor, collected from the stem cell graft. Receptors were obtained from a human donor who donated a stem cell graft to a child with SCID.

The V call is TRBV7-9, the J call TRBJ2-7, with 7 bases identical to TRBD1. The germline CDR1 and CDR2 sequences are SEHNR and FQNEAQ (reference sequence). The CDR3 loop spans 14 amino acids. V was clipped by 1 base and J by 7 bases; unmatched bases: 7. The DNA of the CDR3 is TGTGCCAGCAGCTTAGGCCAGGGGGTCCCGGAGCAGTACTTC. It yields the protein CASSLGQGVPEQYF. The full variable domain, in which reference TRBV7-9 and TRBJ2-7 provide the parts outside the CDR3, is DTGVSQNPRHKITKRGQNVTFRCDPISEHNRLYWYRQTLGQGPEFLTYFQNEAQLEKSRLLSDRFSAERPKGSFSTLEIQRTEQGDSAMYLCASSLGQGVPEQYFGPGTRLTVT.

This clonotype appeared a few times. V is TRBV12-3 or TRBV12-4 and J is TRBJ1-2; D is unclear. This CDR3 has 13 residues. V lost 4 bases and J 6 bases, leaving 12 bases between the germline ends. The CDR3 region has the DNA TGTGCCAGCAGTTCCCCGGGATCCAATGGCTACACCTTC. It yields the protein CASSSPGSNGYTF.

This clonotype appeared a few times. The rearrangement joins TRBV11-2 to TRBJ1-1, with 7 bases aligning to TRBD1. Trimming took 1 base from V and 8 from J; bases not matched to a gene: 7. The CDR3 extends over 14 amino acids. CDR1 SGHAT and CDR2 FQNNGV come from the germline V gene. CDR3 protein: CASSLVAVGQEAFF. DNA of the CDR3: TGTGCCAGCAGCTTAGTGGCCGTGGGACAGGAAGCTTTCTTT.

This clonotype was observed at least ten times. Here the CDR3 DNA reads TGTGCCACCAGCAGTCCTATGAACGGGGCTAATGAGCAGTTCTTC. As protein: CATSSPMNGANEQFF. The J gene is TRBJ2-1, the V gene TRBV15; D possibly matches TRBD1 or TRBD2 (5 bases each). The CDR3 is 15 amino acids. V gave up 3 bases and J gave up 7 bases, with 16 bases separating them. Germline values: CDR1 LNHNV, CDR2 YYDKDF (reference sequence).

With respect to this clonotype: One end of the junction fails to match germline, which may point to a read error. The chain recombines TRBV6-5 with TRBJ2-7, with D possibly being TRBD1 (6 bases). Germline loops: CDR1 MNHEY, CDR2 SVGAGI. The CDR3 length is 16 residues. CDR3 sequence (DNA): TGTGCCAGCAGTTCGAAATACAGGGAATCCATCTACGAGCAGTGCTTC. It codes for CASSSKYRESIYEQCF.

This rearrangement joins TRBV11-2 to TRBJ1-2; TRBD1 aligns across 9 bases. V lost 6 bases, J lost 2 bases, and 4 bases stayed unmatched. This CDR3 is built from 14 residues. Germline V gene lookup returns CDR1 SGHAT and CDR2 FQNNGV. Here the CDR3 reads CASRRGQGNYGYTF. The CDR3 DNA is TGTGCCAGCAGACGTGGACAGGGGAACTATGGCTACACCTTC.

V and J are TRBV7-2 and TRBJ2-5; D is ambiguous. The germline V gene has CDR1 SGHTA and CDR2 FQGNSA. The CDR3 sequence is 12 residues long. The V end lost 6 bases, the J end lost 4 bases, and 9 bases lay between the germline ends. The chain's CDR3 is CASSSLRETQYF. The DNA of the CDR3 is TGTGCCAGCAGTTCGTTGAGAGAGACCCAGTACTTC. The entire variable domain, with the rest obtained from reference TRBV7-2 and TRBJ2-5, is as follows: GAGVSQSPSNKVTEKGKDVELRCDPISGHTALYWYRQSLGQGLEFLIYFQGNSAPDKSGLPSDRFSAERTGGSVSTLTIQRTQQEDSAVYLCASSSLRETQYFGPGTRLLVL.

This clonotype was detected only a few times. The V and J genes are TRBV2 and TRBJ2-7, with D tentatively TRBD1 or TRBD2 (6 bases each). V dropped 7 bases and J dropped 2 bases, with 12 bases sitting between them. This CDR3 is built from 13 residues. The germline V gene encodes CDR1 SNHLY and CDR2 FYNNEI. The CDR3 DNA reads TGTGCCAGCACCTTCGGGGGCACCTACGAGCAGTACTTC. Its protein is CASTFGGTYEQYF.

The V and J genes are TRBV10-3 and TRBJ2-7, with D maybe TRBD1 (6 bases). CDR1 is ENHRY, CDR2 SYGVKD, per germline. Trimming removed 6 bases from V and 0 bases from J, with 15 bases in between. CDR3 size: 15 residues. CDR3 sequence (DNA): TGTGCCATCAGGGGAGACAGGCCGAGCTCCTACGAGCAGTACTTC. Translating it yields CAIRGDRPSSYEQYF.

This sequence joins TRBV15 and TRBJ2-3, with 7 bases matching TRBD2. The CDR3 is made up of 18 amino acids. Germline values: CDR1 LNHNV, CDR2 YYDKDF (reference sequence). The junction had 11 bases not matched to a gene; V was cut back by 0 bases and J by 2 bases. CDR3 amino acids: CATSRDPRTRIITDTQYF. In DNA form, the CDR3 reads TGTGCCACCAGCAGAGATCCTAGGACTAGGATAATCACAGATACGCAGTATTTT.

This sequence joins TRBV27 and TRBJ2-1, with 7 bases fitting TRBD1. The CDR3 has 14 residues. Germline V gives CDR1 MNHEY, CDR2 SMNVEV (reference sequence). V dropped 5 bases and J dropped 3; count of bases not matched to a gene: 4. CDR3 sequence reads: CASSPTGFYNEQFF. DNA for the CDR3: TGTGCCAGCAGTCCGACAGGGTTCTACAATGAGCAGTTCTTC.

This clonotype appeared a few times. The chain joins TRBV6-1 to TRBJ2-3; TRBD2 matches 10 bases. The germline CDR1 and CDR2 sequences are MNHNS and SASEGT. Losses at the gene ends were 6 bases for V and 5 bases for J; bases not matched to a gene: 5. CDR3 length: 14 amino acids. CDR3: CASSRGLAVDTQYF. The CDR3 nucleotides read TGTGCCAGCAGCCGCGGACTAGCGGTAGATACGCAGTATTTT.

This clonotype was counted a few times. The chain recombines TRBV15 with TRBJ2-7; either TRBD1 or TRBD2 may fit D (5 bases each). The CDR3 has 16 amino acids. Germline-derived CDR1 and CDR2 are LNHNV and YYDKDF (reference sequence). Trimming took off 4 bases at V and 0 bases at J, with 16 bases between the two ends. CDR3 residues: CATSNPGTGSSYEQYF. CDR3 sequence (DNA): TGTGCCACCAGCAACCCCGGGACGGGGAGCTCCTACGAGCAGTACTTC.

This clonotype was recorded a few times. V is TRBV3-1 and J is TRBJ2-3; D is perhaps TRBD1 (5 bases). CDR3 length equals 15 residues. In germline, CDR1 is LGHDT, CDR2 YNNKEL (reference sequence). V was clipped by 2 bases and J by 3 bases, with 12 bases between them. The CDR3 sequence: CASSQPQAGTDTQYF. The CDR3, as DNA: TGTGCCAGCAGCCAACCACAGGCCGGGACAGATACGCAGTATTTT.

The genes are TRBV20-1 and TRBJ2-7, with 7 bases that match TRBD1. This CDR3 has 12 residues. Germline trimming cut 7 bases from V and 4 bases from J; bases unmatched to any gene: 7. Germline CDR1 reads DFQATT; CDR2 reads SNEGSKA (reference sequence). The CDR3 reads CSVTGEGYEQYF. The CDR3 DNA follows: TGCAGTGTCACAGGGGAAGGATACGAGCAGTACTTC.

Comments on this clonotype: A single base separates this from a much larger clone, so it may be a read error. V usage is TRBV7-2 and J usage is TRBJ2-7; D is possibly TRBD1 (5 bases). The CDR3 has 14 amino acids. CDR1 and CDR2 (germline): SGHTA, FQGNSA. The ends were cut back, 5 bases at V and 3 bases at J, with 14 bases in the middle. The CDR3: CASSEGVILYEQYF. In nucleotides, the CDR3 is TGTGCCAGCAGCGAAGGGGTGATACTCTACGAGCAGTACTTC.

The V and J genes are TRBV5-1 and TRBJ1-1; possible D gene TRBD1, 5 bases. CDR3 length: 16 residues. Germline V gene sequence: CDR1 SGHRS, CDR2 YFSETQ. V was clipped by 4 bases and J by 6 bases, with 22 bases between them. The CDR3: CASSRPTGQGYSEAFF. The CDR3 DNA sequence: TGCGCCAGCAGCCGCCCGACCGGGCAGGGATACTCTGAAGCTTTCTTT.

The J gene is TRBJ2-5, the V gene TRBV7-9; 9 bases agree with TRBD2. The V segment lost 7 bases and the J segment 2 bases; nucleotides outside the gene matches: 8. This CDR3 contains 15 residues. Germline values: CDR1 SEHNR, CDR2 FQNEAQ (reference sequence). CDR3 bases: TGTGCCAGCAAGAGTCCTAGCGGGGATCAAGAGACCCAGTACTTC. Its protein is CASKSPSGDQETQYF.

This clonotype was seen many times. The chain links TRBV28 to TRBJ1-2; TRBD1 might be the D (6 bases). The CDR3 totals 13 residues. The V gene lost 8 bases and the J gene lost 4 bases, with 14 bases spanning the gap. CDR1 is MDHEN and CDR2 is SYDVKM in the germline V gene. The CDR3 region is CASGPDSPYGYTF. The CDR3 DNA is TGTGCCAGCGGCCCGGACAGCCCCTATGGCTACACCTTC.

This chain links TRBV10-3 with TRBJ2-7; D uncertain. V lost 3 bases, J lost 0 bases, and 12 bases lay in between. From germline, CDR1 is ENHRY and CDR2 SYGVKD. This CDR3 has 15 residues. In DNA, the CDR3 is TGTGCCATCAGTGATTATACACGCCGCTCCTACGAGCAGTACTTC. Its translation is CAISDYTRRSYEQYF.

This clonotype has a count of ten or more. The chain recombines TRBV29-1 with TRBJ2-7; 7 bases line up with TRBD1. Germline V gene sequence: CDR1 SQVTM, CDR2 ANQGSEA. The CDR3 runs to 13 residues. Losses at the gene ends were 7 bases for V and 2 bases for J; bases not matched to a gene: 8. The CDR3 is CSATKGQTYEQYF. CDR3 DNA sequence: TGCAGCGCCACCAAGGGACAGACCTACGAGCAGTACTTC.

This clonotype occurred many times. The chain recombines TRBV6-5 with TRBJ2-5; D unclear. Germline V gives CDR1 MNHEY, CDR2 SVGAGI. This CDR3 has 14 residues. V lost 0 bases and J 2 bases, leaving 7 bases between the germline ends. CDR3 residues: CASSYSGQQETQYF. The CDR3, as DNA: TGTGCCAGCAGTTACTCGGGTCAGCAAGAGACCCAGTACTTC.

This clonotype was picked up a small number of times. The chain couples TRBV12-3 or TRBV12-4 to TRBJ1-5; D uncertain. The CDR3 contains 11 residues. V was pared by 3 bases and J by 6 bases, with 3 bases between. This CDR3 reads CASSFGQPQHF. For the CDR3, the DNA is TGTGCCAGCAGTTTTGGTCAGCCCCAGCATTTT.

V is TRBV24-1 and J is TRBJ2-7; D ambiguous. Germline assignment: CDR1 KGHDR and CDR2 SFDVKD. CDR3 length: 9 residues. Deletions cut 7 bases from V and 7 bases from J, with 4 bases between. As DNA, the CDR3 is TGTGCCACCAGACAAGAGCAGTACTTC. Translating it yields CATRQEQYF.

This clonotype occurred a few times. The V call is TRBV10-3, the J call TRBJ1-2; TRBD1 matches 7 bases. Germline V gene data show CDR1 as ENHRY and CDR2 as SYGVKD. Unmatched junction bases numbered 5, after V lost 2 bases and J lost 2 bases. The CDR3 is 15 residues long. The CDR3 spells CAISEPRTGNYGYTF. The CDR3 DNA follows: TGTGCCATCAGTGAGCCACGGACAGGAAACTATGGCTACACCTTC.

This clonotype came up a few times. The chain has TRBV20-1 and TRBJ2-7; D tentatively reads TRBD1 or TRBD2 (5 bases each). The CDR3 totals 14 residues. Trimming pared 6 bases from V and 2 bases from J, leaving 17 bases between. Looked up from germline, CDR1 is DFQATT and CDR2 is SNEGSKA (reference sequence). This chain's CDR3 is CSAAKPGTTYEQYF. The CDR3 bases are TGCAGTGCCGCGAAGCCGGGGACCACCTACGAGCAGTACTTC.

This clonotype was seen a handful of times. The CDR3, as DNA: TGTGCCAGCAGCCCCTCCAGGACAGGGGGCCGTGAGCTGTTTTTT. Its protein product is CASSPSRTGGRELFF. This chain uses TRBV14 with TRBJ2-2; 11 bases align to TRBD1. CDR3 length: 15 amino acids. J gave up 11 bases and V 4 bases, and 9 bases lay outside the gene matches. Germline V lookup: CDR1 SGHDN, CDR2 FVKESK.

This clonotype was found a few times. The V call is TRBV6-2 or TRBV6-3, the J call TRBJ1-1, with D possibly matching TRBD1 (6 bases). V gave up 6 bases and J gave up 0 bases, with 20 bases separating them. This CDR3 has 17 residues. The germline gives CDR1 MNHEY, CDR2 SVGEGT. In nucleotides, the CDR3 is TGTGCCAGCAGCCCCCCCACGGGGGCGAAAATGAACACTGAAGCTTTCTTT. Its protein product is CASSPPTGAKMNTEAFF.

This clonotype has a handful of counts. The chain recombines TRBV12-3 or TRBV12-4 with TRBJ2-3; D is unclear. This CDR3 contains 14 residues. V dropped 4 bases and J dropped 3 bases, with 11 bases sitting between them. The CDR3 DNA reads TGTGCCAGCAGTTCAACGGACGGGACAGATACGCAGTATTTT. Amino acids: CASSSTDGTDTQYF.

The CDR3 protein is CASSQGSLYEQYF. In DNA form, the CDR3 reads TGTGCCAGCAGTCAGGGGTCCCTCTACGAGCAGTACTTC. V usage is TRBV12-3 or TRBV12-4 and J usage is TRBJ2-7, with D maybe TRBD1 (6 bases). V was pared by 5 bases and J by 3 bases, with 11 bases between. The CDR3 extends over 13 amino acids.

This clonotype has only a few counts. The chain joins TRBV12-3 or TRBV12-4 to TRBJ1-3; no clear D. Trimming took 2 bases from V and 0 from J, leaving 8 bases between them. The CDR3 has 15 residues. The CDR3 DNA is TGTGCCAGCAGTTTAATGGCAGCCTCTGGAAACACCATATATTTT. It is translated as CASSLMAASGNTIYF.

This clonotype turned up a few times. The genes are TRBV7-2 and TRBJ1-1, with a possible D match to TRBD1 (5 bases). The CDR3 extends over 15 amino acids. Germline CDR1 reads SGHTA; CDR2 reads FQGNSA. The V end lost 3 bases, the J end lost 0 bases, and 11 bases lay between the germline ends. CDR3 loop: CASSLRQSMNTEAFF. CDR3 coding DNA: TGTGCCAGCAGCTTGAGACAGTCCATGAACACTGAAGCTTTCTTT.